The following is a T cell receptor beta chain sequence with its context. This sample is drawn from a study of cytomegalovirus exposure and HLA in healthy donors. PCR was performed using 60 Vbeta and 13 Jbeta primers. Profiled with immunoSEQ multiplex PCR; TCRdb holds only in-frame clones, not every one. The sample consists of approximately 110,000 clones, about 78% of them appearing once. CDR1 SGDLS and CDR2 YYNGEE come from the germline V gene. This CDR3 is built from 13 residues. The V gene lost 8 bases and the J gene lost 1 base, with 10 bases spanning the gap. The clonotype comes from a middle-aged woman in good health and CMV-seropositive. The chain employs TRBV9 and TRBJ1-5; perhaps TRBD1 as D (6 bases). Material for sequencing was PBMCs. Written as DNA, the CDR3 is TGTGCCAGGGGGCAGGGGAGCAATCAGCCCCAGCATTTT. This translates into CARGQGSNQPQHF.